This T cell receptor (beta chain) stems from a study of T-cell memory formation after mild COVID-19. TCRdb recomputed calls from the 5' RACE reads with MiXCR, one row per CDR3 protein. Of about 560,000 distinct CDR3 sequences in the sample, 15% to 20% were seen once. Material for sequencing was PBMCs or a T cell subset sorted from them (not recorded which). This clonotype originated in an adult woman who had mild COVID-19 (a few samples of this study predate the infection). Cell type and time point are not known.

CDR3 sequence: CASSNPGQGYGYTF. The DNA of the CDR3 is TGTGCCAGCAGCAATCCGGGACAGGGGTATGGCTACACCTTC. V gene TRBV5-4 combines with J gene TRBJ1-2; 10 positions match TRBD1. This CDR3 spans 14 amino acids. CDR1 and CDR2 (germline): SGHNT, YYREEE (reference sequence). With V trimmed by 4 bases and J by 5 bases, 5 bases remained unmatched.